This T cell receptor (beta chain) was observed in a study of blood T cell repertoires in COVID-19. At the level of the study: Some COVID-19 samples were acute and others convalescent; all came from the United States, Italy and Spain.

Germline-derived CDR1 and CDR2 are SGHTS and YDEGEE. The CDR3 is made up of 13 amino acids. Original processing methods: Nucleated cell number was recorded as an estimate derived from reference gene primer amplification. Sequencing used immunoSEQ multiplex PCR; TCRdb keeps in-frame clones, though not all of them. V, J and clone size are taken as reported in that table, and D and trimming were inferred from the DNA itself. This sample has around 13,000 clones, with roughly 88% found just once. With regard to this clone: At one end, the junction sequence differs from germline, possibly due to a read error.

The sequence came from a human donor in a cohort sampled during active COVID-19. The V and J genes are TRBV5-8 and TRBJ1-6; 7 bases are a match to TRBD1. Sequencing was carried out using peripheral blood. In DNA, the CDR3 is TGTGCCAGCAGTATGGGACAGTCTTCACTCCTCCACTTT. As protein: CASSMGQSSLLHF.